This T cell receptor (beta chain) was retrieved from a study of CD8 T cell repertoires and HIV-1 epitope variants. Background on the study: Control wells had CMV/EBV/flu peptides, negative Ebola AY9, or no peptide. Epitopes were three Gag families plus Nef HW9 and YT9. Separate from the cultures, 1M uncultured T cells served as baseline.

Using immunoSEQ multiplex PCR, the repertoire was profiled, and TCRdb retains in-frame clones only, with some absent. Of over 90,000 clones in the sample, almost 75% were seen once. The clonotype originates from a male donor with HIV. The sample taken for sequencing was uncultured baseline CD8+ T cells from peripheral blood mononuclear cells (PBMCs).

The CDR3 DNA sequence: TGTGCCAGCAGCTCGGCAGGGGGCGCGGGGCAGCCCCAGCATTTT. It specifies CASSSAGGAGQPQHF. The rearrangement links TRBV28 to TRBJ1-5, with 8 bases fitting TRBD1. Germline assignment: CDR1 MDHEN and CDR2 SYDVKM. The junction had 11 bases not matched to a gene; V was cut back by 6 bases and J by 7 bases. There are 15 residues in the CDR3.